This note documents a single TCR beta chain sequence. What it recognizes is unknown. Some clones are missing from TCRdb's copy, which holds only in-frame ones; the method was immunoSEQ multiplex PCR. The table includes some 90,000 clones, approximately 90% detected once. The sample is drawn from a study of identifying expanded T cells in peripheral blood. No infections or other immune events were documented during collection. General study points: Variance in clone template counts between roughly two-week samples significantly increased with total template count across all healthy donors. Technical replicates showed 0.9 to 1.5 changed clones; two weeks roughly 16; four weeks 19.

From germline, CDR1 is SGHAT and CDR2 FQNNGV. Trimming left V 5 bases short and J 0 bases short, with 11 bases between. CDR3 length: 15 amino acids. The chain employs TRBV11-2 and TRBJ1-5; D not certain. The sequence was collected from a person aged 18-70 years in good health. Sequencing was done on a sample of blood. CDR3 DNA: TGTGCCAGCAGCCCTGCCGGGGATAGCAATCAGCCCCAGCATTTT. The encoded protein is CASSPAGDSNQPQHF.